This TCR beta chain was recovered during a study of blood T cells in healthy people across ages. Caucasian individuals from Russia who were healthy and aged about 6 to 90 acted as donors. Per the germline V gene, CDR1 is SGHKS and CDR2 is YYEKEE (reference sequence). The CDR3 has 14 residues. The V and J ends lost 0 bases and 5 bases respectively, with 11 bases between them. Study-level results: Aged donors had fewer naive CD4+ cells and lower diversity than long-lived donors.

The use of a sample-barcoded 5' primer and a J-beta primer mix characterized a second PCR of roughly 6 to 11 cycles. TCRdb recomputed calls from the 5' RACE reads with MiXCR, one row per CDR3 protein. This sample carries about 930,000 distinct CDR3 sequences, 25% to 35% of them seen once, and the ten largest clones take roughly a tenth. This clonotype appeared once. Its antigen is unknown. Another study also made use of these data, one on T cells of mothers and their children. That paper notes: In this cohort, donors were three healthy Caucasian mothers plus their six children. From each mother came over 8 million TCR beta CDR3 reads, and from each child came about 3 million.

The TCR comes from a woman in her 40s in good health. Material: blood. This chain joins TRBV5-5 and TRBJ1-1; a weak D match, TRBD1 (5 bases). The CDR3 DNA reads TGTGCCAGCAGCTTGGTTGTCAGGGTGACTGAAGCTTTCTTT. The encoded protein is CASSLVVRVTEAFF.